One sample yielded the 15 T cell receptor beta chains listed below, sequenced in a study of T cells after yellow fever vaccination. TCRdb reprocessed the 5' RACE reads via MiXCR and lists one record per CDR3 protein. The sample lists roughly 310,000 distinct CDR3 sequences; 8.7% were seen once. The sequencing here drew on PBMCs, taken on the day of the first yellow fever vaccination. The origin of the receptors is a man younger than 30 who received the YFV17D yellow fever vaccine.

The chain couples TRBV19 to TRBJ1-5, with D hard to call. The CDR3 is 17 amino acids. Per germline, CDR1 LNHDA and CDR2 SQIVND (reference sequence). Trimming pared 1 base from V and 3 bases from J, leaving 16 bases between. The chain's CDR3 is CASSIGVGEPANQPQHF. The DNA of the CDR3 is TGTGCCAGTAGTATAGGTGTAGGAGAACCTGCCAATCAGCCCCAGCATTTT.

This clonotype was recorded many times. The J gene is TRBJ2-5, the V gene TRBV5-1, with TRBD2 as a possible D gene (6 bases). CDR1 is SGHRS, CDR2 YFSETQ, per germline. The V end was cut by 1 base, the J end by 1 base, with 8 bases between. The CDR3 length is 14 residues. The CDR3 bases are TGCGCCAGCAGCTTGCTAGCGTCCCAAGAGACCCAGTACTTC. This translates into CASSLLASQETQYF. The variable domain in full, with the rest retrieved from reference TRBV5-1 and TRBJ2-5, is KAGVTQTPRYLIKTRGQQVTLSCSPISGHRSVSWYQQTPGQGLQFLFEYFSETQRNKGNFPGRFSGRQFSNSRSEMNVSTLELGDSALYLCASSLLASQETQYFGPGTRLLVL.

The V call is TRBV15, the J call TRBJ2-2, with a possible D match to TRBD1 (6 bases). The germline gives CDR1 LNHNV, CDR2 YYDKDF (reference sequence). V lost 3 bases to trimming and J lost 3 bases, with 11 bases between them. CDR3 length equals 15 residues. The CDR3 DNA reads TGTGCCACCAGCAGCTACAGGGATGACACCGGGGAGCTGTTTTTT. This codes for CATSSYRDDTGELFF.

This clonotype was seen a few times. The CDR3 protein is CASSYDREATQYF. Here the CDR3 DNA reads TGTGCCAGCAGCTATGACAGGGAGGCGACCCAGTACTTC. V usage is TRBV7-2 and J usage is TRBJ2-5, with TRBD1 as a possible D gene (7 bases). Trimming removed 4 bases from V and 7 bases from J, with 13 bases in between. The CDR3 sequence is 13 residues long. Germline CDR1 and CDR2: SGHTA and FQGNSA.

This clonotype was seen more than once but under ten times. The rearrangement joins TRBV5-1 to TRBJ1-1, with D maybe TRBD1 (5 bases). V lost 4 bases, J lost 3 bases, and 13 bases lay in between. CDR1 SGHRS and CDR2 YFSETQ come from the germline V gene. The CDR3 loop spans 14 amino acids. CDR3: CASSDAGKDTEAFF. In DNA, the CDR3 is TGCGCCAGCAGCGATGCAGGGAAAGACACTGAAGCTTTCTTT.

In its sample, this clonotype was seen a few times. The genes are TRBV7-9 and TRBJ2-3, with 12 bases that match TRBD2. J lost 4 bases, V lost 2 bases, and 4 bases had no gene match. The CDR3 extends over 16 amino acids. CDR1 is SEHNR, CDR2 FQNEAQ, per germline (reference sequence). CDR3 nucleotide sequence: TGTGCCAGCAGCTTATCCCTAGCGGGGGGGCCAGATACGCAGTATTTT. Translated, it gives CASSLSLAGGPDTQYF.

The table lists this clonotype with a few counts. The V gene is TRBV10-3, the J gene TRBJ2-7; no firm D call. CDR3 length: 12 residues. Germline V gene data show CDR1 as ENHRY and CDR2 as SYGVKD. V was shortened by 4 bases and J by 2 bases, with 6 bases between the two germline ends. Here the CDR3 reads CAISAGTYEQYV. Here the CDR3 DNA reads TGTGCCATCAGTGCCGGTACCTACGAGCAGTACGTC.

The chain is built from TRBV29-1 and TRBJ2-2; 8 nucleotides line up with TRBD1. Germline CDR1 and CDR2: SQVTM and ANQGSEA. Trimming took 3 bases from V and 7 from J; bases not matched to a gene: 4. The CDR3 spans 13 residues. CDR3 sequence (DNA): TGCAGCGTTGAGACAGGGGCTCACGGGGAGCTGTTTTTT. It codes for CSVETGAHGELFF.

This clonotype came up many times. The gene calls are TRBV7-2 and TRBJ2-7, with D maybe TRBD2 (5 bases). This CDR3 comprises 14 residues. Trimming shortened V by 0 bases and J by 2 bases, and 8 bases separated the two germline ends. Germline loops: CDR1 SGHTA, CDR2 FQGNSA. CDR3 bases: TGTGCCAGCAGCTTAGCCGGGAACCCCTACGAGCAGTACGTC. This gives the protein CASSLAGNPYEQYV.

This clonotype was recorded at least ten times. The chain employs TRBV11-2 and TRBJ1-2; 9 nucleotides match TRBD1. CDR1 and CDR2 (germline): SGHAT, FQNNGV. The trim removed 4 bases at V and 6 bases at J, leaving 18 bases unmatched. The CDR3 covers 18 residues. CDR3: CASSSRGGPGQGLHGYTF. As DNA, the CDR3 is TGTGCCAGCAGCTCCCGCGGGGGGCCGGGACAGGGACTCCATGGCTACACCTTC.

This clonotype was detected only a few times. The V call is TRBV5-4, the J call TRBJ2-3; 9 bases fit TRBD2. The CDR3 runs 15 residues. The V gene end was trimmed by 1 base and the J gene end by 5 bases; junction bases not matched to a gene: 5. Germline loops: CDR1 SGHNT, CDR2 YYREEE (reference sequence). CDR3 sequence: CASSLPGGGGDTQYF. In nucleotides, the CDR3 is TGTGCCAGCAGCTTGCCTGGCGGGGGGGGAGATACGCAGTATTTT.

This clonotype has just a few counts. V gene TRBV6-1 combines with J gene TRBJ2-3; 11 bases are a match to TRBD2. V dropped 6 bases and J dropped 4; count of bases not matched to a gene: 6. Germline CDR1 and CDR2: MNHNS and SASEGT. The CDR3 covers 15 residues. DNA of the CDR3: TGTGCCAGCAGGCTTAGCGGGGGGGCATCAGATACGCAGTATTTT. Amino acids: CASRLSGGASDTQYF.

The rearrangement links TRBV4-1 to TRBJ2-5, with TRBD2 matching over 10 bases. Trimming took 3 bases from V and 2 from J; bases not matched to a gene: 9. The length of the CDR3 is 17 residues. Germline V CDR1 and CDR2: MGHRA, YSYEKL. This chain's CDR3 is CASSHFRRTSGQETQYF. DNA of the CDR3: TGCGCCAGCAGCCATTTTCGGAGGACTAGCGGACAAGAGACCCAGTACTTC.

In its sample, this clonotype was seen a few times. The chain uses TRBV12-3 or TRBV12-4 and TRBJ2-2; D is ambiguous. This CDR3 is 16 amino acids long. The V end was cut by 7 bases, the J end by 0 bases, with 15 bases between. The CDR3 DNA is TGTGCCAGCACTTTCTCGCCGGATGCGAACACCGGGGAGCTGTTTTTT. Translated: CASTFSPDANTGELFF.

This clonotype showed up just a few times. V usage is TRBV5-1 and J usage is TRBJ2-7, with 9 bases that match TRBD2. Germline assignment: CDR1 SGHRS and CDR2 YFSETQ. The CDR3 sequence is 14 residues long. V shed 3 bases, J shed 6 bases, and the junction held 7 bases outside the gene matches. The CDR3 is CASSSAGGGAEQYF. In DNA form, the CDR3 reads TGCGCCAGCAGCTCCGCGGGGGGGGGCGCCGAGCAGTACTTC.